What follows are 21 T cell receptor beta chains derived from one specimen sequenced in a study of T cell responses to AZD1222 COVID-19 vaccine. Sequencing used immunoSEQ multiplex PCR; TCRdb keeps in-frame clones, though not all of them. This sample yields roughly 51,000 clones, of which 80% to 90% are seen a single time; roughly 6.4% belongs to the top ten. Source: peripheral blood, taken 28 days after the second AZD1222 dose. The receptor set was obtained from an adult who received the AZD1222 COVID-19 vaccine.

The CDR3 sequence is CSARTGGRTEAFF. The CDR3 region has the DNA TGCAGCGCTCGGACAGGGGGCAGGACTGAAGCTTTCTTT. The V call is TRBV29-1, the J call TRBJ1-1; 11 bases agree with TRBD1. V trimming: 7 bases; J trimming: 5 bases; junction bases outside the gene matches: 6. Germline V lookup: CDR1 SQVTM, CDR2 ANQGSEA. The CDR3 loop spans 13 amino acids.

J is TRBJ2-7 and V is TRBV7-2; D possibly corresponds to TRBD2 (6 bases). Trimming removed 8 bases from V and 6 bases from J, with 23 bases in between. Per germline, CDR1 SGHTA and CDR2 FQGNSA. There are 15 residues in the CDR3. CDR3 protein: CASLGPASVLGEQYF. Written as DNA, the CDR3 is TGTGCCAGCCTCGGGCCCGCTAGCGTCCTCGGCGAGCAGTACTTC.

V usage is TRBV12-3 or TRBV12-4 and J usage is TRBJ2-5; 10 bases fit TRBD1. This CDR3 region has 13 residues. The junction had 3 bases not matched to a gene; V was cut back by 6 bases and J by 5 bases. Here the CDR3 reads CASSRTGGETQYF. CDR3 nucleotides: TGTGCCAGCAGCCGGACAGGGGGGGAGACCCAGTACTTC.

J is TRBJ1-1 and V is TRBV12-3 or TRBV12-4; D unclear. This CDR3 has 12 amino acids. The V end lost 8 bases, the J end lost 4 bases, and 11 bases lay between the germline ends. The chain's CDR3 is CASSIWGTEAFF. The DNA for the CDR3 is TGTGCCAGCTCGATTTGGGGCACTGAAGCTTTCTTT.

This chain joins TRBV19 and TRBJ1-1; D is perhaps TRBD1 (5 bases). Trimming cost V 1 base and J 0 bases, with 12 bases left between them. Germline lookup yields CDR1 LNHDA and CDR2 SQIVND (reference sequence). The CDR3 covers 16 residues. CDR3 nucleotides: TGTGCCAGTAGTATAGGGGGCAGCCCCATGAACACTGAAGCTTTCTTT. This sequence encodes CASSIGGSPMNTEAFF. Complete variable domain (other parts from reference TRBV19 and TRBJ1-1): DGGITQSPKYLFRKEGQNVTLSCEQNLNHDAMYWYRQDPGQGLRLIYYSQIVNDFQKGDIAEGYSVSREKKESFPLTVTSAQKNPTAFYLCASSIGGSPMNTEAFFGQGTRLTVV.

J is TRBJ1-1 and V is TRBV12-3 or TRBV12-4, with D hard to call. The CDR3 spans 13 residues. V was cut by 3 bases and J by 1 base, with 6 bases left in between. The CDR3 bases are TGTGCCAGCAGTTTCTCAGAGAACACTGAAGCTTTCTTT. This encodes CASSFSENTEAFF.

The rearrangement joins TRBV7-2 to TRBJ1-3; 8 bases are a match to TRBD1. Losses at the gene ends were 5 bases for V and 3 bases for J; bases not matched to a gene: 6. The CDR3 is made up of 15 amino acids. The germline V gene has CDR1 SGHTA and CDR2 FQGNSA. The CDR3 DNA is TGTGCCAGCAGCCAGACCGGACAGGGTGGAAACACCATATATTTT. Translation: CASSQTGQGGNTIYF.

This chain links TRBV4-1 with TRBJ2-1, with no clear D. The CDR3 covers 12 residues. V was trimmed by 8 bases and J by 4 bases, leaving 9 bases between them. Germline CDR1 and CDR2: MGHRA and YSYEKL. The CDR3 coding sequence is TGCGCCAGCTCTAGGGTTTACAATGAGCAGTTCTTC. It yields the protein CASSRVYNEQFF.

This clone was seen only a few times. The V and J genes are TRBV3-1 (or the pseudogene TRBV3-2) and TRBJ1-4; D gene ambiguous. V was trimmed by 1 base and J by 7 bases, leaving 16 bases between them. Germline assignment: CDR1 LGHDT and CDR2 YNNKEL (reference sequence). The CDR3 consists of 16 residues. The CDR3 loop is CASSQGSGWRGEKLFF. The CDR3 DNA reads TGTGCCAGCAGCCAAGGCTCTGGTTGGAGAGGTGAAAAACTGTTTTTT.

The chain couples TRBV11-3 to TRBJ1-2; TRBD1 agrees at 9 bases. The CDR3 loop spans 13 amino acids. Germline V gene data show CDR1 as SGHNT and CDR2 as YENEEA. V shed 5 bases, J shed 7 bases, and the junction held 5 bases outside the gene matches. CDR3 amino acids: CASSRDRAGGYTF. For the CDR3, the DNA is TGTGCCAGCAGCCGGGACAGGGCTGGTGGCTACACCTTC. Full variable domain (rest looked up from reference TRBV11-3 and TRBJ1-2): EAGVVQSPRYKIIEKKQPVAFWCNPISGHNTLYWYLQNLGQGPELLIRYENEEAVDDSQLPKDRFSAERLKGVDSTLKIQPAELGDSAVYLCASSRDRAGGYTFGSGTRLTVV.

The chain combines TRBV9 with TRBJ1-4; tentatively, D is TRBD1 (5 bases). In germline, CDR1 is SGDLS, CDR2 YYNGEE. CDR3 length: 15 residues. The V end lost 0 bases, the J end lost 3 bases, and 9 bases lay between the germline ends. The CDR3 loop is CASSVARVSNEKLFF. As DNA, the CDR3 is TGTGCCAGCAGCGTAGCCAGGGTTTCTAATGAAAAACTGTTTTTT. Filled out from reference TRBV9 and TRBJ1-4, the complete variable domain reads DSGVTQTPKHLITATGQRVTLRCSPRSGDLSVYWYQQSLDQGLQFLIQYYNGEERAKGNILERFSAQQFPDLHSELNLSSLELGDSALYFCASSVARVSNEKLFFGSGTQLSVL.

This clone is a singleton in its sample. V usage is TRBV5-6 and J usage is TRBJ2-7; D is unresolved. V was cut by 0 bases and J by 2 bases, with 9 bases left in between. Germline loops: CDR1 SGHDT, CDR2 YYEEEE. The CDR3 is 14 amino acids. CDR3 region: CASSLGTPTYEQYF. The CDR3 nucleotides are TGTGCCAGCAGCTTGGGCACCCCGACCTACGAGCAGTACTTC.

In DNA, the CDR3 is TGTGCCACCAGCAGAGGAAGGGGATCGGCGGGAGGGGGTGAGCAGTTCTTC. It yields the protein CATSRGRGSAGGGEQFF. The chain is built from TRBV15 and TRBJ2-1; TRBD2 matches 9 bases. Germline assignment: CDR1 LNHNV and CDR2 YYDKDF (reference sequence). V was clipped by 1 base and J by 9 bases; unmatched bases: 13. The CDR3 spans 17 residues.

This clone was observed once. V and J are TRBV18 and TRBJ2-5, with TRBD2 identical over 12 bases. The germline gives CDR1 KGHSH, CDR2 LQKENI. This CDR3 region has 17 residues. The V segment lost 3 bases and the J segment 4 bases; nucleotides outside the gene matches: 9. CDR3 nucleotide sequence: TGTGCCAGCTCACCGAGTTCTAGCGGGAGGGCCACAGAGACCCAGTACTTC. It is translated as CASSPSSSGRATETQYF.

The chain couples TRBV6-1 to TRBJ2-1, with TRBD2 matching over 14 bases. The CDR3 has 17 residues. Looked up from germline, CDR1 is MNHNS and CDR2 is SASEGT. Germline trimming cut 2 bases from V and 6 bases from J; bases unmatched to any gene: 6. The CDR3 coding sequence is TGTGCCAGCAGTGAAATAACTGGACTAGCGGGAGGCAATGAGCAGTTCTTC. Its protein product is CASSEITGLAGGNEQFF.

The chain recombines TRBV7-8 with TRBJ2-5; unclear D gene. The CDR3 loop spans 14 amino acids. The V gene's germline CDR1 is SGHVS and CDR2 FQNEAQ. Trimming left V 5 bases short and J 0 bases short, with 10 bases between. CDR3 residues: CASSPAVHQETQYF. The CDR3 DNA follows: TGTGCCAGCAGCCCCGCAGTCCACCAAGAGACCCAGTACTTC.

The rearrangement joins TRBV7-3 to TRBJ2-1; 8 positions agree with TRBD2. V shed 3 bases and J 2 bases; nucleotides not matched to a gene: 3. Per germline, CDR1 SGHTA and CDR2 FQGTGA. There are 15 residues in the CDR3. CDR3 nucleotide sequence: TGTGCCAGCAGCTTCAGCGGGAGAGCCTACAATGAGCAGTTCTTC. Amino acid sequence: CASSFSGRAYNEQFF.

This clone was seen once. The gene calls are TRBV27 and TRBJ1-1, with 11 positions matching TRBD1. Germline V gene lookup returns CDR1 MNHEY and CDR2 SMNVEV (reference sequence). The trim removed 5 bases at V and 4 bases at J, leaving 9 bases unmatched. This CDR3 has 16 residues. In DNA, the CDR3 is TGTGCCAGCAGTCCCTGGACAGGGGGCTTGGGCACTGAAGCTTTCTTT. Its translation is CASSPWTGGLGTEAFF.

This clone was picked up a small number of times. This chain links TRBV5-1 with TRBJ1-1; D call uncertain. The germline V gene encodes CDR1 SGHRS and CDR2 YFSETQ. The CDR3 loop spans 13 amino acids. V was cut by 6 bases and J by 0 bases, with 9 bases left in between. In DNA, the CDR3 is TGCGCCAGCACCGGACTGGTGAACACTGAAGCTTTCTTT. It codes for CASTGLVNTEAFF.

The chain links TRBV5-1 to TRBJ2-7, with 11 bases lining up with TRBD1. Germline lookup yields CDR1 SGHRS and CDR2 YFSETQ. The length of the CDR3 is 14 residues. The V and J ends lost 4 bases and 7 bases, in that order; junction bases with no gene match: 7. The CDR3 DNA sequence: TGCGCCAGCAGCGGACAGGGGGCGGGAGAGGAGCAGTACTTC. Amino acid sequence: CASSGQGAGEEQYF.

The genes are TRBV7-2 and TRBJ2-7, with 12 positions matching TRBD2. The ends lost 0 bases at V and 2 bases at J; junction bases unmatched: 2. The germline gives CDR1 SGHTA, CDR2 FQGNSA. The CDR3 sequence is 16 residues long. CDR3 sequence reads: CASSLAPSGRAYEQYF. The CDR3 nucleotides read TGTGCCAGCAGCTTAGCTCCTAGCGGGAGGGCCTACGAGCAGTACTTC.